The rows below give T cell receptor beta chains drawn from one sample of a study of regulatory T cells in long-lasting Graves disease. TCRdb reprocessed the multiplex PCR reads with MiXCR, giving one entry per CDR3 protein. This sample has 300,000 to 400,000 distinct CDR3 sequences, with 15% to 20% found just once. Sequencing was performed on peripheral blood mononuclear cells (PBMCs), taken at new diagnosis, from a patient treated with antithyroid drugs. The receptors stem from a female donor with Graves disease. CDR3s include the opening cysteine and the closing phenylalanine or tryptophan. D genes are given only for firm matches. Only some rows state a clone size, as once, few, many or a class for expanded clones.

d_call	v_call	j_call	clone_size	cdr3_aa
.	TRBV5-6	TRBJ2-2	.	CASSLLGPHTGELFF
.	TRBV7-2	TRBJ1-6	many	CASSLGHLVYNSPLHF
TRBD1	TRBV27	TRBJ1-5	many	CASSLSGGQTPQHF
.	TRBV28	TRBJ1-5	few	CATIEQLLSNQPQHF
.	TRBV7-2	TRBJ2-5	few	CASSLGLALLETQYF
TRBD2	TRBV20-1	TRBJ2-5	many	CSARLAGGHQETQYF
TRBD1	TRBV28	TRBJ1-2	many	CASIQGTGRYGYTF
.	TRBV30	TRBJ1-2	many	CAWSGDFNGYTF
TRBD2	TRBV28	TRBJ2-3	many	CASRPPAGGPADTQYF
.	TRBV10-3	TRBJ2-7	many	CAISAPSLAYEQYF
.	TRBV3-1	TRBJ2-7	.	CASRPSGGAYEQYF
TRBD2	TRBV15	TRBJ2-3	many	CATSRQREPTDTQYF
TRBD2	TRBV6-5	TRBJ2-5	many	CASSYGGGKTQYF
TRBD1	TRBV19	TRBJ2-5	many	CASQKGAGWQETQYF
TRBD1	TRBV7-2	TRBJ1-2	.	CASSPGQGRSGYTF
TRBD2	TRBV5-1	TRBJ2-5	few	CASSLATSGTQETQYF
TRBD1	TRBV10-3	TRBJ2-1	many	CAISEPDRGRRGDEQFF
.	TRBV20-1	TRBJ2-7	.	CSARDGIAYEQYF
TRBD1	TRBV15	TRBJ2-1	few	CATSQLGTGRHDEQFF
TRBD2	TRBV5-1	TRBJ2-3	many	CASSLTSGGPDTQYF
TRBD2	TRBV6-1	TRBJ2-7	many	CASSPVGGSSYEQYF
TRBD2	TRBV9	TRBJ2-5	many	CASSRYQRLAGSETQYF
TRBD2	TRBV11-3	TRBJ2-1	.	CASSSMTSGRAVHNEQFF
.	TRBV6-6	TRBJ1-1	many	CASSYSSNAEAFF
.	TRBV6-1	TRBJ1-2	few	CASRRGGSGIDYGYTF
.	TRBV11-1	TRBJ1-3	.	CASSFRSNTIYF
.	TRBV9	TRBJ2-2	few	CASSVEGDPSPLNTGELFF
TRBD2	TRBV28	TRBJ2-1	many	CASSSLREEGSDEQFF
TRBD2	TRBV27	TRBJ2-5	many	CASSRLADRKETQYF
TRBD1	TRBV11-2	TRBJ1-2	many	CASSSAGGWNYGYTF
TRBD2	TRBV20-1	TRBJ2-1	many	CSARDQLGLAGNNEQFF
.	TRBV11-3	TRBJ1-2	many	CASSLDAGGDPFYGYTF
.	TRBV12-3/TRBV12-4	TRBJ1-1	many	CASSLAPNLNTEAFF
TRBD1	TRBV12-3/TRBV12-4	TRBJ2-5	.	CASSFTRGETQYF
TRBD1	TRBV29-1	TRBJ2-7	many	CSALSPGQLINPSVYEQYF
.	TRBV9	TRBJ2-5	.	CASSPGLQEAQYF
.	TRBV19	TRBJ1-2	.	CASSIGHNYGYTF
TRBD1	TRBV12-3/TRBV12-4	TRBJ2-2	few	CASSTQRWGTDGTGELFF
.	TRBV5-5	TRBJ2-7	.	CASEKRPDSSYEQYF
.	TRBV25-1	TRBJ1-1	many	CASSESGSNTEAFF
.	TRBV2	TRBJ2-4	.	CASSEGPSAKNIQYF
.	TRBV18	TRBJ2-2	many	CASSPPPADGELFF
.	TRBV3-1	TRBJ2-2	many	CASSQGHARVGELFF
TRBD1	TRBV12-3/TRBV12-4	TRBJ1-6	.	CASSLTGGGSPLHF
.	TRBV19	TRBJ1-5	many	CASSIVNQPQRQPQHF
.	TRBV12-3/TRBV12-4	TRBJ2-1	many	CASSLTAGYENEQFF
.	TRBV15	TRBJ2-2	many	CATSRVTNTGELFF
.	TRBV12-3/TRBV12-4	TRBJ2-6	.	CASNFGANVLTF
TRBD1	TRBV2	TRBJ2-1	many	CATMGQKINNEQFF
.	TRBV19	TRBJ1-5	many	CASIREGQPQHF
.	TRBV6-5	TRBJ2-7	many	CASSWPGGEQYF
TRBD2	TRBV12-3/TRBV12-4	TRBJ2-1	many	CASSSRWGGSSDEQFF
.	TRBV7-2	TRBJ1-5	many	CASSLGGGGNQPQHF
.	TRBV20-1	TRBJ2-3	few	CSARYREKTDTQYF